These 24 T cell receptor beta chains came from one sample sequenced in a study of blood T cells in healthy people across ages. Primed by a sample-barcoded 5' primer and a J-beta primer mix, a second PCR proceeded for about 7 to 11 cycles. One entry per CDR3 protein results from TCRdb running MiXCR on the 5' RACE reads. The table lists around 1,000,000 distinct CDR3 sequences, 20% to 25% of them singletons. In addition, the sample was reused for a study of T cells of mothers and their children.

Sequencing used blood. These receptors were obtained from a girl aged 2 to 10 in good health.

V gene TRBV4-1 combines with J gene TRBJ1-1; D is ambiguous. Germline lookup yields CDR1 MGHRA and CDR2 YSYEKL. The CDR3 loop spans 15 amino acids. V was clipped by 0 bases and J by 3 bases, with 11 bases between them. In DNA, the CDR3 is TGCGCCAGCAGCCAAGAGGACCTTTGGGACACTGAAGCTTTCTTT. Protein: CASSQEDLWDTEAFF.

This clonotype came up many times. V and J are TRBV12-3 or TRBV12-4 and TRBJ1-4; TRBD1 aligns across 11 bases. The length of the CDR3 is 16 residues. Trimming took 2 bases from V and 8 from J; bases not matched to a gene: 7. DNA for the CDR3: TGTGCCAGCAGTTTACCCCCGGGACAGGGGGACGAAAAACTGTTTTTT. This translates into CASSLPPGQGDEKLFF.

A remark on this clonotype: A much more abundant neighbour one base away suggests this may be a read error. This chain joins TRBV20-1 and TRBJ2-5, with a possible D match to TRBD2 (6 bases). The CDR3 runs to 13 residues. Germline loops: CDR1 DFQATT, CDR2 SNEGSKA (reference sequence). The CDR3 reads CSASGSNKETQCF. CDR3 DNA sequence: TGCAGTGCTAGCGGGAGTAATAAAGAGACCCAGTGCTTC.

This clonotype was picked up a small number of times. The CDR3 is CASSLLGGGPYNEQFF. CDR3 nucleotides: TGTGCCAGCAGCTTATTGGGGGGCGGCCCCTACAATGAGCAGTTCTTC. The V and J genes are TRBV7-3 and TRBJ2-1; D assignment may be TRBD1 or TRBD2 (6 bases each). V lost 2 bases, J lost 2 bases, and 13 bases lay in between. Germline V lookup: CDR1 SGHTA, CDR2 FQGTGA. The CDR3 extends over 16 amino acids.

This clonotype was counted only a few times. This chain uses TRBV29-1 with TRBJ2-5; D may be TRBD2 (6 bases). Trimming left V 5 bases short and J 1 base short, with 14 bases between. Germline V gene lookup returns CDR1 SQVTM and CDR2 ANQGSEA. The CDR3 totals 14 residues. DNA of the CDR3: TGCAGCGTTAGTCCGACGGGAGTCCAAGAGACCCAGTACTTC. It translates to CSVSPTGVQETQYF.

This clonotype has a handful of counts. The CDR3 region has the DNA TGTGCCAGTAGTACATACATGGGACGAAATGAAAAACTGTTTTTT. This codes for CASSTYMGRNEKLFF. The chain has TRBV19 and TRBJ1-4; D perhaps matches TRBD1 (5 bases). The CDR3 spans 15 residues. Trimming shortened V by 4 bases and J by 5 bases, and 14 bases separated the two germline ends. Looked up from germline, CDR1 is LNHDA and CDR2 is SQIVND (reference sequence).

This clonotype was counted between two and nine times. The chain is built from TRBV28 and TRBJ2-7; 8 positions match TRBD1. J was trimmed by 0 bases and V by 1 base; bases with no gene match: 8. There are 17 residues in the CDR3. CDR1 and CDR2 from the germline V gene are MDHEN and SYDVKM. The CDR3 bases are TGTGCCAGCAGTTTATCCATCACGACAGGGGACTCCTACGAGCAGTACTTC. This encodes CASSLSITTGDSYEQYF.

The rearrangement uses TRBV6-2 or TRBV6-3 and TRBJ1-2, with D hard to call. Germline values: CDR1 MNHEY, CDR2 SVGEGT. The CDR3 length is 15 residues. V was trimmed by 2 bases and J by 6 bases, leaving 16 bases between them. This CDR3 is CASSYEGLWIDGYTF. CDR3 DNA: TGTGCCAGCAGTTACGAGGGATTGTGGATAGATGGCTACACCTTC.

A few counts support this clonotype. The chain has TRBV9 and TRBJ1-5, with TRBD1 identical over 8 bases. The length of the CDR3 is 15 residues. Losses at the gene ends were 3 bases for V and 7 bases for J; bases not matched to a gene: 9. Germline CDR1 reads SGDLS; CDR2 reads YYNGEE. CDR3 sequence reads: CASSGGGQAAQPQHF. As DNA, the CDR3 is TGTGCCAGCAGCGGAGGGGGACAGGCGGCGCAGCCCCAGCATTTT.

This clonotype came up a few times. The chain uses TRBV5-6 and TRBJ2-4, with D perhaps matching TRBD1 (6 bases). V was cut by 5 bases and J by 6 bases, with 12 bases left in between. Germline CDR1 SGHDT, CDR2 YYEEEE. This CDR3 has 13 amino acids. CDR3 sequence (DNA): TGTGCCAGCAGTGGGGGCGAGGTAAACATTCAGTACTTC. Its protein is CASSGGEVNIQYF.

Note on this clonotype: Lacking the conserved final phenylalanine or tryptophan, this CDR3 likely reflects a read error. This chain uses TRBV29-1 with TRBJ1-1; D perhaps matches TRBD1 (6 bases). V gave up 6 bases and J gave up 4 bases, with 18 bases separating them. The CDR3 is 14 amino acids. Germline CDR1 SQVTM, CDR2 ANQGSEA. This CDR3 is CSVRKTGGSTEAFL. The CDR3 nucleotides are TGCAGCGTGAGGAAGACAGGAGGTTCCACTGAAGCTTTCCTT.

In its sample, this clonotype was seen a few times. This chain connects TRBV5-1 to TRBJ2-1, with 9 bases identical to TRBD1. After removal of 4 bases from V and 7 bases from J, the junction contained 24 bases not matched to a gene. CDR3 length: 20 amino acids. The germline V gene has CDR1 SGHRS and CDR2 YFSETQ. CDR3 bases: TGCGCCAGCAGCCCGGCCAGACAGGGGGGAGCGGGATTTGGGTATAATGAGCAGTTCTTC. Amino acid sequence: CASSPARQGGAGFGYNEQFF.

There are a few counts of this clonotype. The J gene is TRBJ2-5, the V gene TRBV29-1; perhaps TRBD2 as D (6 bases). V lost 4 bases, J lost 3 bases, and 12 bases lay in between. The CDR3 covers 13 residues. Germline lookup yields CDR1 SQVTM and CDR2 ANQGSEA. The DNA of the CDR3 is TGCAGCGTTGTAGGGACTTTGAAAGAGACCCAGTACTTC. Translating gives CSVVGTLKETQYF.

The V and J genes are TRBV20-1 and TRBJ2-1; 7 nucleotides match TRBD1. With V trimmed by 7 bases and J by 5 bases, 8 bases remained unmatched. From germline, CDR1 is DFQATT and CDR2 SNEGSKA (reference sequence). CDR3 length: 13 amino acids. CDR3 loop: CSDSRDRDNEQFF. CDR3 DNA: TGCAGTGATAGCCGGGACAGAGACAATGAGCAGTTCTTC.

This clonotype was recorded at least ten times. The chain joins TRBV9 to TRBJ2-6; unclear D gene. The V end lost 1 base, the J end lost 0 bases, and 14 bases lay between the germline ends. Germline V lookup: CDR1 SGDLS, CDR2 YYNGEE. CDR3 size: 18 residues. CDR3 DNA sequence: TGTGCCAGCAGCGTACCCAGGATCCTCCACTCTGGGGCCAACGTCCTGACTTTC. Residues: CASSVPRILHSGANVLTF.

The genes are TRBV5-6 and TRBJ2-7; D is possibly TRBD2 (6 bases). This CDR3 has 14 residues. V lost 6 bases and J lost 2, with 15 bases in between. Per the germline V gene, CDR1 is SGHDT and CDR2 is YYEEEE. CDR3 amino acids: CASNFAGSAYEQYF. The CDR3 nucleotides are TGTGCCAGCAACTTCGCGGGATCTGCCTACGAGCAGTACTTC.

This clonotype has more than one count but fewer than ten. The rearrangement joins TRBV7-9 to TRBJ2-5; D is perhaps TRBD2 (6 bases). V gave up 4 bases and J gave up 8 bases, with 8 bases separating them. The CDR3 has 11 amino acids. The germline V gene encodes CDR1 SEHNR and CDR2 FQNEAQ (reference sequence). Here the CDR3 reads CASSSEGTQYF. In DNA form, the CDR3 reads TGTGCCAGCAGCTCGGAGGGAACCCAGTACTTC.

V is TRBV3-1 and J is TRBJ2-5, with D perhaps TRBD2 (5 bases). V was trimmed by 1 base and J by 5 bases, leaving 11 bases between them. CDR3 length equals 14 residues. CDR1 is LGHDT, CDR2 YNNKEL, per germline (reference sequence). CDR3 sequence: CASSQVPGKETQYF. Written as DNA, the CDR3 is TGTGCCAGCAGCCAAGTTCCGGGAAAGGAGACCCAGTACTTC.

This chain connects TRBV12-5 to TRBJ2-3; D assignment may be TRBD1 or TRBD2 (5 bases each). Germline V gene data show CDR1 as LGHNT and CDR2 as FRNRAP. This CDR3 spans 15 amino acids. The V gene lost 1 base and the J gene lost 1 base, with 9 bases spanning the gap. As DNA, the CDR3 is TGTGCTAGTGGTTTGGGCCGGGACGGCACAGATACGCAGTATTTT. It codes for CASGLGRDGTDTQYF.

This clonotype was detected a few times. This sequence joins TRBV7-2 and TRBJ2-7; D may correspond to TRBD1 or TRBD2 (5 bases each). Germline V gene data show CDR1 as SGHTA and CDR2 as FQGNSA. V gave up 1 base and J gave up 4 bases, with 14 bases separating them. This CDR3 spans 15 amino acids. CDR3 sequence reads: CASSLEGSYRYEQYF. DNA of the CDR3: TGTGCCAGCAGCTTAGAGGGGAGTTATCGGTACGAGCAGTACTTC. The entire variable domain, with the rest obtained from reference TRBV7-2 and TRBJ2-7, is as follows: GAGVSQSPSNKVTEKGKDVELRCDPISGHTALYWYRQSLGQGLEFLIYFQGNSAPDKSGLPSDRFSAERTGGSVSTLTIQRTQQEDSAVYLCASSLEGSYRYEQYFGPGTRLTVT.

V gene TRBV7-2 combines with J gene TRBJ2-3; either TRBD1 or TRBD2 may fit D (6 bases each). This CDR3 comprises 16 residues. The V gene lost 4 bases and the J gene lost 7 bases, with 21 bases spanning the gap. Germline CDR1 SGHTA, CDR2 FQGNSA. CDR3 loop: CASSSPFGGDENTQYF. The CDR3 coding sequence is TGTGCCAGCAGCTCGCCTTTCGGGGGCGATGAAAATACGCAGTATTTT.

This sequence joins TRBV4-1 and TRBJ2-7; 8 bases align to TRBD2. V lost 6 bases and J lost 1; bases outside the gene matches: 14. From germline, CDR1 is MGHRA and CDR2 YSYEKL. CDR3 size: 17 residues. The CDR3 DNA sequence: TGCGCCAGCAGTCACACTATTCCGGGACTAGAATCCTACGAGCAGTACTTC. Encoded protein: CASSHTIPGLESYEQYF.

A few counts support this clonotype. The chain couples TRBV14 to TRBJ2-3; no clear D. Per germline, CDR1 SGHDN and CDR2 FVKESK. V was trimmed by 0 bases and J by 2 bases, leaving 15 bases between them. CDR3 length equals 17 residues. The CDR3 protein is CASSQEDMRRDTDTQYF. Here the CDR3 DNA reads TGTGCCAGCAGCCAAGAAGATATGAGGAGAGACACAGATACGCAGTATTTT.

This clonotype has just a few counts. The chain recombines TRBV12-3 or TRBV12-4 with TRBJ1-1; tentative D call: TRBD1 (5 bases). Trimming pared 5 bases from V and 1 base from J, leaving 11 bases between. This CDR3 region has 14 residues. The CDR3 loop reads CASSPHGGNTEAFF. CDR3 DNA: TGTGCCAGCAGTCCTCATGGGGGGAACACTGAAGCTTTCTTT.